The 21 T cell receptor beta chains given below trace back to one sample, sequenced in a study of T cells in Graves' hyperthyroidism and ophthalmopathy. There were TCR beta CDR3 regions amplified from RNA transcripts. HTBI primers were the set used in a first-round RT-PCR of the TCR CDR3. TCRdb re-derived calls from the multiplex PCR reads in MiXCR, one entry per CDR3 protein. The data hold under 450,000 distinct CDR3 sequences, with about a sixth observed a single time. Source material: blood. The source of these receptors is a woman aged 18-30 years with Graves' hyperthyroidism.

The chain combines TRBV28 with TRBJ2-3; TRBD1 matches 7 bases. CDR1 and CDR2 (germline): MDHEN, SYDVKM. The CDR3 contains 16 residues. V shed 6 bases, J shed 3 bases, and the junction held 12 bases outside the gene matches. This CDR3 reads CASSLKGAGVTDTQYF. For the CDR3, the DNA is TGTGCCAGCAGCCTGAAGGGGGCCGGGGTAACAGATACGCAGTATTTT.

This clonotype was recorded many times. V gene TRBV5-1 combines with J gene TRBJ2-5; 8 bases fit TRBD1. Germline values: CDR1 SGHRS, CDR2 YFSETQ. V was clipped by 2 bases and J by 5 bases; unmatched bases: 8. This CDR3 region has 15 residues. This CDR3 reads CASSFNRGVMETQYF. The DNA of the CDR3 is TGCGCCAGCAGCTTCAACAGGGGGGTCATGGAGACCCAGTACTTC.

This clonotype was found many times. The chain carries TRBV5-1 and TRBJ2-2; perhaps D is TRBD1 or TRBD2 (5 bases each). Trimming cost V 4 bases and J 4 bases, with 14 bases left between them. Germline-derived CDR1 and CDR2 are SGHRS and YFSETQ. CDR3 length: 15 amino acids. In nucleotides, the CDR3 is TGCGCCAGCAGCGACGGGGCCCTGGGCACCGGGGAGCTGTTTTTT. Protein sequence: CASSDGALGTGELFF.

This clonotype came up many times. The chain employs TRBV18 and TRBJ2-7, with D perhaps TRBD2 (7 bases). The CDR3 sequence is 15 residues long. Germline V gene lookup returns CDR1 KGHSH and CDR2 LQKENI. Trimming took 1 base from V and 4 from J, leaving 14 bases between them. The CDR3 DNA reads as TGTGCCAGCTCACCACAGGGGGACTACAGGTACGAGCAGTACTTC. Its translation: CASSPQGDYRYEQYF.

Comment on this clonotype: Since a much larger clone is just one base distant, this may be a read error. The genes are TRBV12-3 or TRBV12-4 and TRBJ2-5; 10 bases line up with TRBD2. The CDR3 consists of 16 residues. Germline trimming cut 6 bases from V and 5 bases from J; bases unmatched to any gene: 12. CDR3 DNA sequence: TGTGCCAGCAGCGTAGAGGGACTAGCGAGGGGGGAGACCCAGTACTTC. This translates into CASSVEGLARGETQYF.

The chain recombines TRBV12-3 or TRBV12-4 with TRBJ1-3; TRBD1 is a possible D gene (5 bases). This CDR3 comprises 15 residues. V lost 1 base and J lost 0, with 7 bases in between. DNA for the CDR3: TGTGCCAGCAGTTTAGGACAGCTCTCTGGAAACACCATATATTTT. This codes for CASSLGQLSGNTIYF.

This clonotype occurred a few times. J is TRBJ2-5 and V is TRBV6-1; D is perhaps TRBD1 (7 bases). The CDR3 spans 15 residues. CDR1 and CDR2 from the germline V gene are MNHNS and SASEGT. V lost 5 bases to trimming and J lost 5 bases, with 18 bases between them. The CDR3 spells CASSKSDPGGETQYF. In DNA form, the CDR3 reads TGTGCCAGCAGTAAATCGGACCCAGGGGGGGAGACCCAGTACTTC.

A remark on this clonotype: Sequence at one end of the junction differs from germline and may be a read error. The chain employs TRBV12-3 or TRBV12-4 and TRBJ2-2; the match to TRBD2 covers 8 bases. CDR3 length: 16 amino acids. The chain's CDR3 is CASYSGGGGNTWELFF. The DNA for the CDR3 is TGTGCCAGTTACTCGGGGGGCGGGGGGAACACCTGGGAGCTGTTTTTT.

This clonotype was seen only once. Sequence at one end of the junction differs from germline and may be a read error. The rearrangement uses TRBV28 and TRBJ2-1; 8 positions agree with TRBD1. Germline values: CDR1 MDHEN, CDR2 SYDVKM. CDR3 length equals 17 residues. CDR3: CAISGARGGQDYNEQFF. CDR3 in DNA: TGTGCCATCAGTGGGGCTCGTGGGGGACAGGACTACAATGAGCAGTTCTTC.

The chain carries TRBV29-1 and TRBJ1-1; maybe TRBD1 (5 bases). V was clipped by 7 bases and J by 3 bases, with 15 bases between them. The CDR3 sequence is 13 residues long. Germline assignment: CDR1 SQVTM and CDR2 ANQGSEA. CDR3 residues: CSAKQAGDTEAFF. DNA for the CDR3: TGCAGCGCCAAACAGGCGGGGGACACTGAAGCTTTCTTT.

The chain uses TRBV6-1 and TRBJ1-4, with D uncertain. Germline CDR1 MNHNS, CDR2 SASEGT. The length of the CDR3 is 14 residues. V lost 6 bases to trimming and J lost 0 bases, with 8 bases between them. DNA for the CDR3: TGTGCCAGCAGGAACTCTGCAACTAATGAAAAACTGTTTTTT. Translating it yields CASRNSATNEKLFF.

This clonotype was observed a handful of times. The chain recombines TRBV10-3 with TRBJ2-5; 10 nucleotides agree with TRBD2. The CDR3 has 14 amino acids. The germline V gene encodes CDR1 ENHRY and CDR2 SYGVKD. CDR3 coding DNA: TGTGAAAAGCGGGGGGGCCCCCGTCGGGAGACCCAGTACTTC. This sequence encodes CEKRGGPRRETQYF.

Many counts were recorded for this clonotype. This chain joins TRBV11-2 and TRBJ2-7; D possibly corresponds to TRBD1 (6 bases). Trimming pared 6 bases from V and 1 base from J, leaving 13 bases between. Germline V gives CDR1 SGHAT, CDR2 FQNNGV. The CDR3 extends over 14 amino acids. The CDR3 nucleotides are TGTGCCAGCAGTTATAGACAGGTTTCCTACGAGCAGTACTTC. Translated, it gives CASSYRQVSYEQYF. Drawing the rest from reference TRBV11-2 and TRBJ2-7, the complete variable domain is EAGVAQSPRYKIIEKRQSVAFWCNPISGHATLYWYQQILGQGPKLLIQFQNNGVVDDSQLPKDRFSAERLKGVDSTLKIQPAKLEDSAVYLCASSYRQVSYEQYFGPGTRLTVT.

On this clonotype itself: This may come from a read error, since a much larger clone is one base off. The V call is TRBV7-2, the J call TRBJ2-1; 8 bases are a match to TRBD1. Germline CDR1 is SGHTA and CDR2 is FQGNSA. Trimming removed 4 bases from V and 2 bases from J; junction bases left unmatched: 4. CDR3 length equals 15 residues. This chain's CDR3 is CASSWNRGAYNEQFF. CDR3 DNA sequence: TGTGCCAGCAGCTGGAACAGGGGGGCCTACAATGAGCAGTTCTTC.

This clonotype was recorded many times. The chain has TRBV3-1 and TRBJ2-2; D could derive from TRBD1 or TRBD2 (6 bases each). CDR3 length: 16 amino acids. The germline V gene encodes CDR1 LGHDT and CDR2 YNNKEL (reference sequence). V lost 0 bases and J lost 3, with 11 bases in between. The CDR3 DNA reads TGTGCCAGCAGCCAAGATAGGGGGGAGTACACCGGGGAGCTGTTTTTT. Amino acid sequence: CASSQDRGEYTGELFF. The whole variable domain, remainder taken from reference TRBV3-1 and TRBJ2-2, is DTAVSQTPKYLVTQMGNDKSIKCEQNLGHDTMYWYKQDSKKFLKIMFSYNNKELIINETVPNRFSPKSPDKAHLNLHINSLELGDSAVYFCASSQDRGEYTGELFFGEGSRLTVL.

This clonotype has ten or more counts. V is TRBV12-3 or TRBV12-4 and J is TRBJ1-2, with TRBD1 identical over 9 bases. The CDR3 is 15 residues long. The V segment lost 6 bases and the J segment 5 bases; nucleotides outside the gene matches: 10. CDR3 in DNA: TGTGCCAGCAGCCGTCCGGGACAGGGAACATATGGCTACACCTTC. It specifies CASSRPGQGTYGYTF.

This clonotype occurred many times. The V call is TRBV15, the J call TRBJ1-5; D remains ambiguous. Germline values: CDR1 LNHNV, CDR2 YYDKDF (reference sequence). The CDR3 totals 16 residues. Trimming shortened V by 0 bases and J by 0 bases, and 9 bases separated the two germline ends. CDR3 protein: CATSRDLRYSNQPQHF. The DNA for the CDR3 is TGTGCCACCAGCAGAGATTTACGGTATAGCAATCAGCCCCAGCATTTT.

This clonotype showed up many times. The chain links TRBV20-1 to TRBJ1-1; D possibly corresponds to TRBD1 (5 bases). Germline V CDR1 and CDR2: DFQATT, SNEGSKA (reference sequence). The CDR3 is 14 residues long. Trimming removed 4 bases at V and 1 base at J, with 13 bases between. CDR3 protein: CSAKTDRQNTEAFF. CDR3 bases: TGCAGTGCTAAAACTGACAGACAGAACACTGAAGCTTTCTTT.

This clonotype was seen at least ten times. The chain uses TRBV6-2 or TRBV6-3 and TRBJ2-3; D unresolved. Trimming cost V 11 bases and J 2 bases, with 11 bases left between them. This CDR3 has 12 amino acids. The germline gives CDR1 MNHEY, CDR2 SVGEGT. CDR3 in DNA: TGTGCCTCCGGTCCCCTCACAGATACGCAGTATTTT. Translation gives CASGPLTDTQYF.

This clonotype has a count of ten or more. The V call is TRBV28, the J call TRBJ1-1; D is unresolved. CDR1 MDHEN and CDR2 SYDVKM come from the germline V gene. This CDR3 has 13 residues. The V end lost 5 bases, the J end lost 0 bases, and 7 bases lay between the germline ends. The CDR3 DNA reads TGTGCCAGCAGTGAAAAGTTGAACACTGAAGCTTTCTTT. It codes for CASSEKLNTEAFF.

This clonotype was detected many times. This chain uses TRBV2 with TRBJ2-5; TRBD2 is a possible D gene (6 bases). Deletions cut 7 bases from V and 4 bases from J, with 16 bases between. The CDR3 length is 14 residues. Germline CDR1 reads SNHLY; CDR2 reads FYNNEI. The DNA for the CDR3 is TGTGCCAGCACAACAGTGGGGGGTGTAGAGACCCAGTACTTC. This encodes CASTTVGGVETQYF.